The clone carrying this T cell receptor (beta chain) showed up just a few times. As yet, its antigen is unknown. Germline V gives CDR1 ENHRY, CDR2 SYGVKD. Trimming at V came to 5 bases and at J to 6 bases, leaving 1 base not matched to a gene. This CDR3 has 13 residues. The record originates from a study of T-cell memory formation after mild COVID-19. TCRdb redid the calling of the 5' RACE reads with MiXCR, one entry per CDR3 protein. The table lists roughly 180,000 distinct CDR3 sequences, less than 20% of them singletons. General study points: In pre-infection memory, a portion of responding clones appeared, which suggested that cross-reactive memory joined. Contracting CD4+ clones were located mainly in CM and EM, and CD8+ clones in EMRA.

Sample: PBMCs or a T cell subset sorted from them (not recorded which). V is TRBV10-3 and J is TRBJ1-4; 9 bases fit TRBD1. The sequence came from a young man who had mild COVID-19 (a few samples of this study predate the infection). Cell type and time point are not known. The chain's CDR3 is CAISRQGDEKLFF. The CDR3 DNA is TGTGCCATCAGTCGACAGGGGGATGAAAAACTGTTTTTT.